This T cell receptor (beta chain) was sequenced during a study of beta chain features in type 1 diabetes. This CDR3 contains 15 residues. V lost 0 bases and J lost 1, with 10 bases in between. Per germline, CDR1 SGHNT and CDR2 YYREEE (reference sequence). Every bit of the isolated RNA underwent reverse transcription, so sequencing read expressed TCRB transcripts. The protocol was immunoSEQ multiplex PCR, while the TCRdb copy is restricted to in-frame clones and leaves out a portion. The sample lists under 250,000 clones, 25% to 30% occurring once. Sequencing used central memory CD4+ T cells from blood. The TCR originated in a man in his thirties or forties in good health. The rearrangement links TRBV5-4 to TRBJ1-1; no definite D call. The CDR3 region is CASSLGGLGNTEAFF. The CDR3 coding sequence is TGTGCCAGCAGCTTGGGGGGTCTCGGGAACACTGAAGCTTTCTTT.